Sequencing of this T cell receptor beta chain was carried out in a study of blood T cell repertoires in COVID-19. About the study: The study drew acute and convalescent COVID-19 samples from the United States, Italy and Spain. The analysed material was cDNA or gDNA that came from T cells, B-cell-depleted T cells, or PBMCs.

The germline V gene has CDR1 SGHKS and CDR2 YYEKEE (reference sequence). Between the trimmed V and J ends, which lost 0 bases and 2 bases, there was a span of 12 bases. The CDR3 has 16 amino acids. Study processing details: The authors estimated nucleated cell counts from reference gene primer amplification. This table comes from immunoSEQ multiplex PCR, and its TCRdb copy is limited to in-frame clones, with some not included. The V and J calls and clone size come from that table; D and trimming were worked out from the DNA. Of 250,000 to 350,000 clones detected, approximately 89% appear once; the ten largest clones hold under 15%.

Sequencing was performed on peripheral blood. The clonotype originates from a woman aged 60-75 years with acute or convalescent COVID-19. The V call is TRBV5-5, the J call TRBJ1-5; no clear D. The CDR3 sequence is CASSLGTGAGNQPQHF. CDR3 bases: TGTGCCAGCAGCTTGGGCACGGGTGCAGGCAATCAGCCCCAGCATTTT.